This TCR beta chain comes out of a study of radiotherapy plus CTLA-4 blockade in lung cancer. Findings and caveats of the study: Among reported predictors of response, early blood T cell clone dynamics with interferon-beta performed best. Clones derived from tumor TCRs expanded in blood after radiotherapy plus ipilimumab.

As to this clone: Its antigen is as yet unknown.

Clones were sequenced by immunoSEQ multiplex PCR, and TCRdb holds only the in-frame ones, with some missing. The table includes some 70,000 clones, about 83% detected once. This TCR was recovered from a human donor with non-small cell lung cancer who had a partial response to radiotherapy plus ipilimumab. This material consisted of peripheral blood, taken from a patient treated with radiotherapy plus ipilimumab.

The chain's CDR3 is CAILTENTGELFF. The CDR3 region has the DNA TGTGCCATCTTGACAGAGAACACCGGGGAGCTGTTTTTT. This sequence joins TRBV10-3 and TRBJ2-2; tentatively, D is TRBD1 (5 bases). The CDR3 totals 13 residues. V was cut by 8 bases and J by 1 base, with 8 bases left in between. CDR1 and CDR2 (germline): ENHRY, SYGVKD.